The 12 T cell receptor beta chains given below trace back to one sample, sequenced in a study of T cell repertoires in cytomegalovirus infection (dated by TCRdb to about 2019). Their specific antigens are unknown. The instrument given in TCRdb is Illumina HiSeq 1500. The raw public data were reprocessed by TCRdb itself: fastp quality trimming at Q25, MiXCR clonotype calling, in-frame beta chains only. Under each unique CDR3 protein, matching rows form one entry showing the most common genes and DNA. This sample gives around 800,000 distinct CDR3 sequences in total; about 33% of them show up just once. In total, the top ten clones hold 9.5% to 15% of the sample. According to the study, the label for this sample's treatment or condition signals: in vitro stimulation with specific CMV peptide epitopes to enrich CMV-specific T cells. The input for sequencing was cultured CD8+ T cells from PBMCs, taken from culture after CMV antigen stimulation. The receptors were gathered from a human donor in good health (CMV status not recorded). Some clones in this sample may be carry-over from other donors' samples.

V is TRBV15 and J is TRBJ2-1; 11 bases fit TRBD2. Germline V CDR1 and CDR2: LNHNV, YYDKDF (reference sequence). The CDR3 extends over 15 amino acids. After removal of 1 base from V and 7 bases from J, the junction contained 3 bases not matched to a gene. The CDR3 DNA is TGTGCCACCAGCAGAGTAGCGGGGGGGCGAAATGAGCAGTTCTTC. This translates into CATSRVAGGRNEQFF.

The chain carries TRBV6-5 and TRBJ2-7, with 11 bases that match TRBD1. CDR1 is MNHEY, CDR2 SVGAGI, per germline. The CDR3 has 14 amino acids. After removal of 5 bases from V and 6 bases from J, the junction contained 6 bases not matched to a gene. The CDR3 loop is CASSKAGTGGEQYV. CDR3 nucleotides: TGTGCCAGCAGTAAGGCCGGGACAGGGGGCGAGCAGTACGTC.

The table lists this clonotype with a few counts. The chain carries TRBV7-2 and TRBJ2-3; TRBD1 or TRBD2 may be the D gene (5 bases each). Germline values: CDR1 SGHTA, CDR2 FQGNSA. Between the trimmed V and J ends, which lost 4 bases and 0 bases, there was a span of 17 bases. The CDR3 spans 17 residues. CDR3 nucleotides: TGTGCCAGCAGCTCCGGGGTTGGGGGTTCGAGCACAGATACGCAGTATTTT. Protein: CASSSGVGGSSTDTQYF.

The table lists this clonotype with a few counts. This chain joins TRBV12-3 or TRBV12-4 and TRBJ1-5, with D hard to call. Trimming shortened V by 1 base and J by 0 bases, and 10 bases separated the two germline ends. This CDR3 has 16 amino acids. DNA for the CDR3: TGTGCCAGCAGTTTAGTAAGGGATTATAGCAATCAGCCCCAGCATTTT. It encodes CASSLVRDYSNQPQHF.

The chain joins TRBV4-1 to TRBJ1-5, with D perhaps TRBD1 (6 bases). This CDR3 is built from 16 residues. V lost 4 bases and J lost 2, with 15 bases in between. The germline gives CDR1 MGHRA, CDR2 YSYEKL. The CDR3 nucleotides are TGCGCCAGCAGCCCCCTTGGGGGGCAGGGCAATCAGCCCCAGCATTTT. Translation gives CASSPLGGQGNQPQHF.

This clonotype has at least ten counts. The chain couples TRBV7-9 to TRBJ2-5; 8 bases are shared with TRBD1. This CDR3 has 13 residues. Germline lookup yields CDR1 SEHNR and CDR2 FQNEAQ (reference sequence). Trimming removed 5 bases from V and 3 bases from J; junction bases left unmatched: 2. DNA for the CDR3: TGTGCCAGCAGCCCGACAGGGGAAGAGACCCAGTACTTC. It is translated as CASSPTGEETQYF.

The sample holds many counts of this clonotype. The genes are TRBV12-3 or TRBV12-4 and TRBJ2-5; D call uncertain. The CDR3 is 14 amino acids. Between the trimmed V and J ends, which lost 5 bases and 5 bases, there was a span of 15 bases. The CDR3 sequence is CASSEDPLWETQYF. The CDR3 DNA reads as TGTGCCAGCAGTGAGGACCCGTTGTGGGAGACCCAGTACTTC.

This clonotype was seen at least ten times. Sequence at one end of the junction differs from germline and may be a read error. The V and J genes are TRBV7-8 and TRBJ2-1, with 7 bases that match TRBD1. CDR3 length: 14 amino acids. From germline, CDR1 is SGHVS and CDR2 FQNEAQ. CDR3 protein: CASSLAGGFNEQFF. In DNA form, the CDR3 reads TGTGCCAGCAGCCTAGCAGGGGGTTTCAATGAGCAGTTCTTC. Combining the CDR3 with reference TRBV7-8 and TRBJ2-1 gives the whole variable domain GAGVSQSPRYKVAKRGQDVALRCDPISGHVSLFWYQQALGQGPEFLTYFQNEAQLDKSGLPSDRFFAERPEGSVSTLKIQRTQQEDSAVYLCASSLAGGFNEQFFGPGTRLTVL.

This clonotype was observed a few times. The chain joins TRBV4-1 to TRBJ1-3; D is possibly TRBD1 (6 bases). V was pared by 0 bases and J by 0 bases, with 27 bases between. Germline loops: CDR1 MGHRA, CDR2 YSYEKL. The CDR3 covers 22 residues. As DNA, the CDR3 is TGCGCCAGCAGCCAAGATCTTGGGCTCAGGGGCCTCCATGAATCCTCTGGAAACACCATATATTTT. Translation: CASSQDLGLRGLHESSGNTIYF.

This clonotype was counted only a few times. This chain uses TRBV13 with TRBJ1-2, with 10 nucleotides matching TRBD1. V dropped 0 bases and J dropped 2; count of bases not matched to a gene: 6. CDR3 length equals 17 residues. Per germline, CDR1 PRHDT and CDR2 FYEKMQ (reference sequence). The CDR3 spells CASSLGRRQGANYGYTF. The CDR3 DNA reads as TGTGCCAGCAGCTTAGGCCGTCGACAGGGGGCCAACTATGGCTACACCTTC. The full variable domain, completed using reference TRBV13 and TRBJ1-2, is AAGVIQSPRHLIKEKRETATLKCYPIPRHDTVYWYQQGPGQDPQFLISFYEKMQSDKGSIPDRFSAQQFSDYHSELNMSSLELGDSALYFCASSLGRRQGANYGYTFGSGTRLTVV.

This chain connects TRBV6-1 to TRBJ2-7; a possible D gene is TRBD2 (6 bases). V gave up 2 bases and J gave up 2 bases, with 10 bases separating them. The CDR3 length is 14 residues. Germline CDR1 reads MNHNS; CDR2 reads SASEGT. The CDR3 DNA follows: TGTGCCAGCAGTGAAAGGGACTTGCCCTACGAGCAGTACGTC. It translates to CASSERDLPYEQYV.

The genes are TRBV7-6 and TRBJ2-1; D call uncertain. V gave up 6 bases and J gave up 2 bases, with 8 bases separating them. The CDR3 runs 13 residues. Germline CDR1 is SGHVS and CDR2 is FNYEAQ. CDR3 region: CASSQAPYNEQFF. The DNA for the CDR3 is TGTGCCAGCAGTCAAGCACCCTACAATGAGCAGTTCTTC.